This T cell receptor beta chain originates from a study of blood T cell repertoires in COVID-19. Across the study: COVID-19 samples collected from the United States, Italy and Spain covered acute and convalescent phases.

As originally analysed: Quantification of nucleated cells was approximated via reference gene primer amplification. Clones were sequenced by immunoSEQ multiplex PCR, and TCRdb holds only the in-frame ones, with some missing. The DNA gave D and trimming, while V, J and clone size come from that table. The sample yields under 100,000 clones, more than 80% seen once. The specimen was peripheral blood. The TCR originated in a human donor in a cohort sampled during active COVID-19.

The CDR3 reads CASSRRGGETQYF. Here the CDR3 DNA reads TGTGCCAGCAGCCGTCGGGGGGGTGAGACCCAGTACTTC. The chain recombines TRBV5-6 with TRBJ2-5, with TRBD2 matching 8 bases. Germline CDR1 SGHDT, CDR2 YYEEEE. The CDR3 contains 13 residues. With 4 bases clipped from V and 5 bases from J, the junction kept 4 bases outside the gene matches.